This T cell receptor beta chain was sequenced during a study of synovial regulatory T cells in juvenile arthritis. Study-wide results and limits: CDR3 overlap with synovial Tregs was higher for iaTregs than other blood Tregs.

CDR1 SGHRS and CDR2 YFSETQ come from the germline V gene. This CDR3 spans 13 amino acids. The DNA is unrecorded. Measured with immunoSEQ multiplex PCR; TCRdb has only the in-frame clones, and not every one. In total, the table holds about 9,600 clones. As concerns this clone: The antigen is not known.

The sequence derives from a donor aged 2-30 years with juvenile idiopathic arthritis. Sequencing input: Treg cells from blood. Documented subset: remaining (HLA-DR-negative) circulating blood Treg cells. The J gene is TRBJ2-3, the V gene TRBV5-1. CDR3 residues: CASSSGFTDTQYF. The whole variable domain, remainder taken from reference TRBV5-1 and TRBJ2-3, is KAGVTQTPRYLIKTRGQQVTLSCSPISGHRSVSWYQQTPGQGLQFLFEYFSETQRNKGNFPGRFSGRQFSNSRSEMNVSTLELGDSALYLCASSSGFTDTQYFGPGTRLTVL.